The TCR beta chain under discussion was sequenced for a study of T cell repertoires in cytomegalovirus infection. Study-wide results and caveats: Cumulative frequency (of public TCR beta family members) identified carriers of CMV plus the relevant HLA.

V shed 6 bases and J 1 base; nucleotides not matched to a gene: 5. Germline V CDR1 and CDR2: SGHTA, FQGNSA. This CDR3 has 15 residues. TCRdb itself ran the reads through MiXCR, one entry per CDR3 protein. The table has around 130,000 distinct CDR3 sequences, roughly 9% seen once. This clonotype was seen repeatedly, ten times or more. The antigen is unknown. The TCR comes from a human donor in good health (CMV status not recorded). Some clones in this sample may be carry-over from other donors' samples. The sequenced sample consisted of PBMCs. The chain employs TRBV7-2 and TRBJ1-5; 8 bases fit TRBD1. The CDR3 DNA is TGTGCCAGCAGTACGACAGGGGACAGCAATCAGCCCCAGCATTTT. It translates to CASSTTGDSNQPQHF.